The clone carrying this TCR beta chain occurred a few times. The antigen is unknown. The data are from a study of read filtering for tumor transcriptome and immune sequencing. Across the whole study: The cohort had over 16 men and 14 women aged roughly 47 to 80, mean about 70 years. R-ISS stage counts were 8 or 9 for I, about 15 for II, six or seven for III.

The V gene end was trimmed by 0 bases and the J gene end by 4 bases; junction bases not matched to a gene: 6. The CDR3 extends over 17 amino acids. The V gene's germline CDR1 is MRHNA and CDR2 SNTAGT. Notes on the study in general: Compared with RNA-seq, IR-seq gave much higher clonotype depth and reliability.

Bone marrow was sampled from every patient at the time of active disease. The library was built from roughly 400 ng RNA with molecular barcoded adaptors for alpha/delta and beta/gamma chains. One entry per CDR3 protein results from TCRdb running MiXCR on the reads. This table has approximately 61,000 distinct CDR3 sequences, about 21% appearing once. The sample comprised a population of CD138-negative cells sorted from bone marrow. The clonotype was recovered from a donor at least 40 years old with multiple myeloma. The genes are TRBV6-4 and TRBJ2-2; 9 bases map to TRBD1. The DNA of the CDR3 is TGTGCCAGCAGTGACTCGTCCAGGACAGGGGTCACCGGGGAGCTGTTTTTT. Protein sequence: CASSDSSRTGVTGELFF.